This T cell receptor beta chain was observed in a study of T cell repertoires in cytomegalovirus infection. As for the study in general: TCR beta signatures that were public indicated CMV infection and matching HLA type.

A note on this clonotype: Its antigen is undetermined.

TCRdb reanalysed the reads using MiXCR and keeps one entry per CDR3 protein. The repertoire has some 68,000 distinct CDR3 sequences, 22% of them found once; the top ten carry around 77%. Germline CDR1 reads SGHRS; CDR2 reads YFSETQ. The ends lost 4 bases at V and 6 bases at J; junction bases unmatched: 7. This CDR3 has 16 amino acids. Study-wide results and limits: Frequencies of public TCR beta families were cumulated, and this identified carriers of CMV plus the relevant HLA. The study found HLA-C-restricted CMV-specific TCR beta clonotypes dominating the ex vivo response.

V is TRBV5-1 and J is TRBJ2-1, with 13 positions matching TRBD2. Specimen: PBMCs, sequenced either directly or after in vitro stimulation (not recorded which). This clonotype was sampled from a human donor in good health (CMV status not recorded). Some clones in this sample may be carry-over from other donors' samples. The CDR3 DNA sequence: TGCGCCAGCAGCCCCCGGGGACTAGCGGGGTCCAATGAGCAGTTCTTC. Residues: CASSPRGLAGSNEQFF.